This TCR beta chain was sequenced for a study of vaccination and CD4 T cells after COVID-19. Background on the study: Post-diagnosis, post-COVID samples were collected after a median around 97 days, ranging 35 to 161. Sampling that followed vaccination took place a median approximately 79 days after dose two, within a range of 14 to 241.

Sequencing of DNA taken from cultured CD4+ T cells relied on the Oncomine TCR Beta short-read assay. TCRdb independently ran MiXCR on the PCR reads; one entry per CDR3 protein. The top ten clones hold 17% of a sample with about 16,000 distinct CDR3 sequences, around 40% of them seen once. This clonotype has more than one count but fewer than ten. The antigen is undetermined. Specified time point: late sampling 161 to 241 days after vaccination in three convalescent patients. Regarding treatment: 10-day PBMC culture with coronavirus spike peptide pools or control peptides (ViraFEST assay). The CDR3 consists of 14 residues. Germline CDR1 is DFQATT and CDR2 is SNEGSKA (reference sequence). Trimming took off 4 bases at V and 1 base at J, with 13 bases between the two ends.

The source of this sequence is a human donor who had recovered from COVID-19. The V call is TRBV20-1, the J call TRBJ2-5, with D perhaps matching TRBD1 or TRBD2 (6 bases each). The sequenced sample was CD4+ T cells from blood, cultured in vitro, obtained about 7 months after SARS-CoV-2 vaccination. CDR3 in DNA: TGCAGTGCTACCATAGGGGGGATCCAAGAGACCCAGTACTTC. Amino acids: CSATIGGIQETQYF.